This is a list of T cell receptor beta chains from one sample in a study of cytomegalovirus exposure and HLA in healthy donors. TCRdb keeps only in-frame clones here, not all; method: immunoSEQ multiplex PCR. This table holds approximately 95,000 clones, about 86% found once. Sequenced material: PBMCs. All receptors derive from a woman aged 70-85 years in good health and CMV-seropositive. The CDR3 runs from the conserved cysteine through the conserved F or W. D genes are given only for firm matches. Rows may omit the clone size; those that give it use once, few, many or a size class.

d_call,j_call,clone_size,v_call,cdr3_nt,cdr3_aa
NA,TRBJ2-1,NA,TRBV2,TGTGCCAGCCACGGGACTTTGAACCTAAATGAGCAGTTCTTC,CASHGTLNLNEQFF
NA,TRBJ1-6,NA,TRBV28,TGTGCCAGCACCATAGGAGGATATCCCCTCCACTTT,CASTIGGYPLHF
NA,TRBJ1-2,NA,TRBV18,TGTGCCAGCTCAGCGGACAAGAACTATGGCTACACCTTC,CASSADKNYGYTF
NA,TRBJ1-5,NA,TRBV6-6,TGTGCCAGCAGTTACTCGACCAGGGACAATCAGCCCCAGCATTTT,CASSYSTRDNQPQHF
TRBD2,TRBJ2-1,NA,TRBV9,TGTGCCAGCAGCGTATCGAGCGGGGCCTACAATGAGCAGTTCTTC,CASSVSSGAYNEQFF
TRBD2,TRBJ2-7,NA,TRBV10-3,TGTGCCATCAGTGAATCAGGACTAGCGGGAGGGAACGAGCAGTACTTC,CAISESGLAGGNEQYF
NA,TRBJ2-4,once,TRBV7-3,TGTGCCAGCAACTTGGGGGGAGCCAAAAACATTCAGTACTTC,CASNLGGAKNIQYF
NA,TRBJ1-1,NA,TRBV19,TGTGCCAGTAGTGTAGGATCACCGGCGGGAACTTTCTTT,CASSVGSPAGTFF
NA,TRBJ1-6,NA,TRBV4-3,TGCGCCAGCAGCCAAGACCAGGGAAATAATTCACCCCTCCACTTT,CASSQDQGNNSPLHF
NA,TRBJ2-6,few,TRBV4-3,TGCGCCAGCAGCCAAGACAACTCTGGGGCCAACGTCCTGACTTTC,CASSQDNSGANVLTF
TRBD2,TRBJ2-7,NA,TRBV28,TGTGCCAGCGGACTAGTCTACGAGCAGTACTTC,CASGLVYEQYF
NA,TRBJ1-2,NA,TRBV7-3,TGTGCCAGCAGCCCGGGGACTGCTAACTATGGCTACACCTTC,CASSPGTANYGYTF
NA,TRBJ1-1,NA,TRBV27,TGTGCCAGCAGTTTTCAGGGGTCTCACACTGAAGCTTTCTTT,CASSFQGSHTEAFF
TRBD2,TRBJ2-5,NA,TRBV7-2,TGTGCCAGCAGCCGGGGGGGTAGCGAACGGGAGACCCAGTACTTC,CASSRGGSERETQYF
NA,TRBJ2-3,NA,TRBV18,TGTGCCAGCTCACCAGGCGGAGATACGCAGTATTTT,CASSPGGDTQYF